Each of the 10 T cell receptor beta chains below was sequenced from the same sample in a study of shared clonotypes between healthy human individuals. The assay was immunoSEQ multiplex PCR, and TCRdb's table has in-frame clones only and misses some. Seen here are a few million clones, about 90% observed once, and the top ten hold 0.3% to 0.45%. Sequenced material: naive CD4+ T cells from PBMCs. Subset meaning: CD45RA+ positively selected. The receptors shown here come from a man aged 18 to 29 in good health. Some clones in this sample may be carry-over from other donors' samples.

The chain employs TRBV15 and TRBJ2-6; TRBD2 might be the D (6 bases). Trimming pared 4 bases from V and 4 bases from J, leaving 14 bases between. The CDR3 loop spans 16 amino acids. Germline V gives CDR1 LNHNV, CDR2 YYDKDF (reference sequence). The CDR3 is CATSIPGRFGANVLTF. The DNA of the CDR3 is TGTGCCACCAGCATCCCAGGGAGGTTCGGGGCCAACGTCCTGACTTTC.

The rearrangement uses TRBV15 and TRBJ1-4; D ambiguous. The CDR3 loop spans 14 amino acids. Between the trimmed V and J ends, which lost 0 bases and 8 bases, there was a span of 10 bases. The V gene's germline CDR1 is LNHNV and CDR2 YYDKDF (reference sequence). The CDR3 bases are TGTGCCACCAGCAGAGAATTGGGTCGGGAAAAACTGTTTTTT. Protein: CATSRELGREKLFF.

The chain is built from TRBV5-1 and TRBJ2-5, with TRBD1 matching over 7 bases. The closer fit of TRBJ2-7 to the DNA end suggests the J call may be wrong. Germline V gene sequence: CDR1 SGHRS, CDR2 YFSETQ. CDR3 length equals 14 residues. This CDR3 is CASSLTTGPYEQYF. CDR3 nucleotide sequence: TGCGCCAGCAGCTTAACGACAGGGCCCTACGAGCAGTACTTC.

V usage is TRBV19 and J usage is TRBJ1-4; TRBD1 matches at 8 bases. The V segment lost 6 bases and the J segment 8 bases; nucleotides outside the gene matches: 17. From germline, CDR1 is LNHDA and CDR2 SQIVND (reference sequence). This CDR3 has 17 amino acids. The CDR3: CASSGQGKGLEDEKLFF. CDR3 sequence (DNA): TGTGCCAGTAGCGGACAGGGTAAAGGCCTAGAGGACGAAAAACTGTTTTTT.

V usage is TRBV6-6 and J usage is TRBJ1-1, with 7 bases matching TRBD1. The CDR3 spans 14 residues. Germline V lookup: CDR1 MNHNY, CDR2 SVGAGI (reference sequence). The V segment lost 6 bases and the J segment 1 base; nucleotides outside the gene matches: 5. The CDR3: CASRSQGENTEAFF. The CDR3 DNA reads as TGTGCCAGCAGATCGCAGGGGGAGAACACTGAAGCTTTCTTT.

This chain joins TRBV2 and TRBJ2-2, with 12 bases fitting TRBD2. The CDR3 contains 17 residues. Looked up from germline, CDR1 is SNHLY and CDR2 is FYNNEI. Losses at the gene ends were 6 bases for V and 7 bases for J; bases not matched to a gene: 12. The CDR3: CASRILTSGSFFGELFF. The DNA of the CDR3 is TGTGCCAGCAGGATTTTGACTAGCGGGAGCTTTTTCGGGGAGCTGTTTTTT.

V gene TRBV4-3 combines with J gene TRBJ2-7, with a possible D match to TRBD2 (5 bases). The CDR3 runs to 14 residues. CDR1 and CDR2 from the germline V gene are LGHNA and YSLEER. V was shortened by 0 bases and J by 9 bases, with 15 bases between the two germline ends. CDR3 nucleotide sequence: TGCGCCAGCAGCCAAGACCGATATAGCGACGCGCAGTACTTC. This codes for CASSQDRYSDAQYF.

The rearrangement links TRBV7-9 to TRBJ2-2; D gene uncertain. The germline V and J ends were trimmed by 0 bases and 5 bases, with 4 bases remaining between them. Germline values: CDR1 SEHNR, CDR2 FQNEAQ (reference sequence). The CDR3 is made up of 13 amino acids. CDR3 in amino acids: CASSLARTGELFF. The CDR3 DNA reads TGTGCCAGCAGCTTAGCGAGGACCGGGGAGCTGTTTTTT.

As regards this clone: Other DNA sequences of this sample code for an identical CDR3. This chain connects TRBV29-1 to TRBJ2-4; possibly TRBD2 for D (6 bases). Germline CDR1 SQVTM, CDR2 ANQGSEA. The CDR3 is 11 residues long. V was cut by 6 bases and J by 7 bases, with 10 bases left in between. CDR3 nucleotide sequence: TGCAGCGTCCACCGGGGGAACATTCAGTACTTC. Encoded protein: CSVHRGNIQYF.

CDR3 sequence reads: CASSSDRVLNEQYF. The CDR3 DNA is TGCGCCAGCAGCTCGGACAGGGTTCTCAACGAGCAGTACTTC. This chain connects TRBV5-1 to TRBJ2-7, with 8 bases identical to TRBD1. CDR3 size: 14 residues. Germline loops: CDR1 SGHRS, CDR2 YFSETQ. V gave up 3 bases and J gave up 5 bases; unmatched junction bases: 7.